This T cell receptor beta chain was sequenced during a study of blood T cell repertoires in COVID-19. Study-level background: Acute and convalescent COVID-19 samples came from the United States, Italy and Spain.

Germline V lookup: CDR1 MNHNY, CDR2 SVGAGI (reference sequence). This CDR3 comprises 16 residues. V lost 0 bases, J lost 3 bases, and 15 bases lay in between. Per the original methods: Amplification from reference gene primers served as the basis for estimated nucleated cell counts. TCRdb keeps only in-frame clones here, not all; method: immunoSEQ multiplex PCR. The DNA was the basis for D and trimming; V, J and clone size are from that table. The table lists some 160,000 clones, roughly 93% of them singletons. The sequence derives from a man aged 18 to 29 with acute or convalescent COVID-19. Sequences were obtained from peripheral blood. The chain has TRBV6-6 and TRBJ2-7, with a weak D call TRBD1 (5 bases). The CDR3 coding sequence is TGTGCCAGCAGTTACTCGAATCCAGGGATATTCTACGAGCAGTACTTC. This sequence encodes CASSYSNPGIFYEQYF.